These 12 T cell receptor beta chains share one sample of origin, sequenced in a study of blood T cells in healthy people across ages (dated by TCRdb to the mid-2010s). The library was obtained by 5' RACE. The reads were generated on an Illumina HiSeq 2500. A second PCR of roughly 7 to 11 cycles was performed with a sample-barcoded 5' primer and a J-beta primer mix. The public reads were reanalyzed by TCRdb: fastp trimming at Q25, MiXCR alignment, in-frame beta chains only. For every CDR3 protein sequence, its rows merge into one entry that carries the most common genes and DNA. Counted in this sample were roughly 1 million distinct CDR3 sequences; roughly a quarter of them appeared once. 0.65% to 0.95% of the sample comes from the top ten. These data also formed part of another study, on T cells of mothers and their children.

Sequencing input: blood. The receptors shown here come from a girl under 10 years old in good health.

The chain joins TRBV7-9 to TRBJ1-2; possible D gene TRBD1, 5 bases. Germline V lookup: CDR1 SEHNR, CDR2 FQNEAQ (reference sequence). The V and J ends lost 4 bases and 4 bases respectively, with 16 bases between them. The CDR3 contains 15 residues. This CDR3 is CASSSILQGFYGYTF. CDR3 nucleotide sequence: TGTGCCAGCAGCTCGATCCTTCAGGGATTCTATGGCTACACCTTC.

This clonotype appeared once. No conserved phenylalanine or tryptophan is present at the end of the CDR3, so a read error is the likely explanation. This chain joins TRBV10-3 and TRBJ2-7; D remains ambiguous. The CDR3 spans 12 residues. Germline loops: CDR1 ENHRY, CDR2 SYGVKD. V was clipped by 11 bases and J by 3 bases, with 14 bases between them. CDR3 nucleotide sequence: TGTGCCCCGAGCACGGACCTCTACGAGCAGTACCTC. It is translated as CAPSTDLYEQYL.

This chain uses TRBV7-2 with TRBJ2-5; D not resolved. The V and J ends lost 6 bases and 5 bases respectively, with 16 bases between them. Germline V gene sequence: CDR1 SGHTA, CDR2 FQGNSA. This CDR3 region has 14 residues. In DNA, the CDR3 is TGTGCCAGCAGGCCGTCGGGCCTCAGGGAGACCCAGTACTTC. Residues: CASRPSGLRETQYF. Combining the CDR3 with reference TRBV7-2 and TRBJ2-5 gives the whole variable domain GAGVSQSPSNKVTEKGKDVELRCDPISGHTALYWYRQSLGQGLEFLIYFQGNSAPDKSGLPSDRFSAERTGGSVSTLTIQRTQQEDSAVYLCASRPSGLRETQYFGPGTRLLVL.

The chain employs TRBV28 and TRBJ2-5; no clear D. The J call is uncertain, as TRBJ2-7 better fits the DNA end. The germline gives CDR1 MDHEN, CDR2 SYDVKM. The CDR3 loop spans 14 amino acids. CDR3 residues: CASIPSPEAYEQYF. The CDR3 region has the DNA TGTGCCAGCATCCCATCTCCCGAGGCCTACGAGCAGTACTTC.

The V and J genes are TRBV28 and TRBJ2-7; tentatively, D is TRBD2 (5 bases). The J call may be incorrect, as the DNA end agrees better with TRBJ2-5. Germline V lookup: CDR1 MDHEN, CDR2 SYDVKM. The CDR3 extends over 18 amino acids. CDR3 protein: CASSFKLVRRTHQETQYF. CDR3 nucleotide sequence: TGTGCCAGCAGTTTTAAATTAGTTCGAAGGACTCACCAAGAGACCCAGTACTTC.

This chain links TRBV29-1 with TRBJ2-3; TRBD2 agrees at 8 bases. The CDR3 consists of 15 residues. Germline-derived CDR1 and CDR2 are SQVTM and ANQGSEA. Losses at the gene ends were 7 bases for V and 5 bases for J; bases not matched to a gene: 14. CDR3 coding DNA: TGCAGCGCTCCCTTGTGGACGGGAGGGGGAGATACGCAGTATTTT. Its translation: CSAPLWTGGGDTQYF.

This chain uses TRBV29-1 with TRBJ2-3; D possibly corresponds to TRBD1 (5 bases). This CDR3 is 11 amino acids long. Trimming stripped 4 bases from V and 5 bases from J, with 7 bases between. CDR1 and CDR2 from the germline V gene are SQVTM and ANQGSEA. The CDR3 protein is CSVVGEDTQYF. Written as DNA, the CDR3 is TGCAGCGTTGTAGGGGAAGATACGCAGTATTTT.

In its sample, this clonotype was seen a few times. The chain is built from TRBV15 and TRBJ1-4, with a possible D match to TRBD1 (5 bases). The germline gives CDR1 LNHNV, CDR2 YYDKDF (reference sequence). The CDR3 spans 15 residues. Trimming took 1 base from V and 5 from J, leaving 11 bases between them. CDR3: CATSRVWTPNEKLFF. The CDR3 DNA reads TGTGCCACCAGCAGAGTATGGACACCCAATGAAAAACTGTTTTTT.

The rearrangement links TRBV7-9 to TRBJ2-3; 8 positions match TRBD1. Germline V lookup: CDR1 SEHNR, CDR2 FQNEAQ (reference sequence). This CDR3 contains 17 residues. After removal of 4 bases from V and 1 base from J, the junction contained 10 bases not matched to a gene. The CDR3 coding sequence is TGTGCCAGCAGCTCGCGGACAGGGAGGAAGGGCACAGATACGCAGTATTTT. Encoded protein: CASSSRTGRKGTDTQYF.

The chain is built from TRBV20-1 and TRBJ2-1, with TRBD2 matching 10 bases. Germline V gene sequence: CDR1 DFQATT, CDR2 SNEGSKA (reference sequence). The CDR3 loop spans 14 amino acids. V dropped 6 bases and J dropped 9; count of bases not matched to a gene: 11. The CDR3: CSAFGLAASGEQFF. The CDR3 DNA sequence: TGCAGTGCCTTCGGACTAGCGGCATCGGGTGAGCAGTTCTTC.

The gene calls are TRBV12-3 or TRBV12-4 and TRBJ1-5; D is uncertain. Trimming pared 5 bases from V and 3 bases from J, leaving 17 bases between. The CDR3 is 16 amino acids. This CDR3 is CASSTGLYLLNQPQHF. CDR3 bases: TGTGCCAGCAGTACCGGTCTGTATCTTCTCAATCAGCCCCAGCATTTT.

This sequence joins TRBV20-1 and TRBJ2-5; 8 bases are shared with TRBD1. Germline CDR1 and CDR2: DFQATT and SNEGSKA (reference sequence). V trimming: 1 base; J trimming: 5 bases; junction bases outside the gene matches: 6. CDR3 length equals 14 residues. CDR3 residues: CSARVPGQVETQYF. The CDR3 DNA reads TGCAGTGCTAGAGTACCGGGACAGGTGGAGACCCAGTACTTC.